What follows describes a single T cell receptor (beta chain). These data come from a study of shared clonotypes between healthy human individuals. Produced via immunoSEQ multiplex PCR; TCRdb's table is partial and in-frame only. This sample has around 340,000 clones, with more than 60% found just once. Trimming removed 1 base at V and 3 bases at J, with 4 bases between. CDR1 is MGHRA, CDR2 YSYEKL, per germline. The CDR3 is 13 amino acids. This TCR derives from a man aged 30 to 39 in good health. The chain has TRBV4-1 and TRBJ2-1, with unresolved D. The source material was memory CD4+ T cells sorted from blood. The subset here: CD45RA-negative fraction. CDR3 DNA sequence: TGCGCCAGCAGCCAAGGTAACTACAATGAGCAGTTCTTC. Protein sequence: CASSQGNYNEQFF.